This TCR beta chain was observed in a study of blood T cells in healthy people across ages. This clonotype was detected a few times. A second about 7 to 12 cycle PCR used barcoded and J-beta primers. Via MiXCR, TCRdb re-called the 5' RACE reads, giving one row per CDR3 protein. The sample holds about 940,000 distinct CDR3 sequences; around 48% are singletons and the top ten take about an eighth. The CDR3 totals 15 residues. V lost 2 bases, J lost 0 bases, and 7 bases lay in between. Germline V gene sequence: CDR1 SGHTA, CDR2 FQGNSA. The sequencing sample was made of blood. The receptor was isolated from a young man in good health. V is TRBV7-2 and J is TRBJ1-4, with D perhaps matching TRBD1 (5 bases). The CDR3 loop reads CASSLRGATNEKLFF. The CDR3 bases are TGTGCCAGCAGCTTAAGAGGGGCAACTAATGAAAAACTGTTTTTT.